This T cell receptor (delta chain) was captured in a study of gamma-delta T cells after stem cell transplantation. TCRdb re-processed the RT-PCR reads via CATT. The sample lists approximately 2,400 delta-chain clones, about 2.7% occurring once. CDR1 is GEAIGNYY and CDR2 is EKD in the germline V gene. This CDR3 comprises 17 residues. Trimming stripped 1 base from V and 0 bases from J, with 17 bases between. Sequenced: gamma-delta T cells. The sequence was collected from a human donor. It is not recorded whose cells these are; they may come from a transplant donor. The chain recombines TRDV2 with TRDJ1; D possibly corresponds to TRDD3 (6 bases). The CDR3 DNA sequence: TGTGCCTGTGACACGCTGGGGACTGAAAGGTACACCGATAAACTCATCTTT. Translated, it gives CACDTLGTERYTDKLIF.